The 14 T cell receptor beta chains below come from one sample, sequenced in a study of T cells in Graves' hyperthyroidism and ophthalmopathy. Amplification of TCR beta CDR3 regions was performed using RNA transcripts as template. When the TCR CDR3 underwent first-round RT-PCR, the HTBI primer set was used. MiXCR, applied by TCRdb to the multiplex PCR reads, yields one record per CDR3 protein. Counted here are about 840,000 distinct CDR3 sequences, around 39% occurring once; the ten biggest clones make up approximately 10%. The material sequenced was blood. These receptors were obtained from a man aged 18 to 29 with Graves' hyperthyroidism.

V and J are TRBV6-5 and TRBJ2-7; D is ambiguous. In germline, CDR1 is MNHEY, CDR2 SVGAGI. Deletions cut 0 bases from V and 2 bases from J, with 17 bases between. The CDR3 sequence is 17 residues long. The CDR3 DNA is TGTGCCAGCAGTTACTCGATTATCCGTATGGGTACCTACGAGCAGTACTTC. It encodes CASSYSIIRMGTYEQYF.

The chain couples TRBV7-2 to TRBJ2-7; a possible D gene is TRBD1 (6 bases). Trimming removed 6 bases from V and 3 bases from J, with 21 bases in between. Germline CDR1 SGHTA, CDR2 FQGNSA. The CDR3 sequence is 16 residues long. This CDR3 reads CASSLRQVEGLYEQYF. CDR3 coding DNA: TGTGCCAGCAGTCTACGACAGGTAGAAGGACTCTACGAGCAGTACTTC. The full variable domain, completed using reference TRBV7-2 and TRBJ2-7, is GAGVSQSPSNKVTEKGKDVELRCDPISGHTALYWYRQSLGQGLEFLIYFQGNSAPDKSGLPSDRFSAERTGGSVSTLTIQRTQQEDSAVYLCASSLRQVEGLYEQYFGPGTRLTVT.

V usage is TRBV25-1 and J usage is TRBJ1-6, with D maybe TRBD1 (5 bases). CDR1 is MGHDK, CDR2 SYGVNS, per germline. The CDR3 contains 15 residues. V was cut by 8 bases and J by 7 bases, with 18 bases left in between. DNA for the CDR3: TGTGCCAGCGGAGAGCGGGGGGTAGGAAATTCACCCCTCCACTTT. Its translation: CASGERGVGNSPLHF.

This chain links TRBV14 with TRBJ1-1; D is ambiguous. The germline V gene encodes CDR1 SGHDN and CDR2 FVKESK. Trimming stripped 8 bases from V and 7 bases from J, with 11 bases between. The CDR3 covers 11 residues. CDR3 protein: CASGLGLEAFF. Written as DNA, the CDR3 is TGTGCCAGCGGCCTGGGCCTTGAAGCTTTCTTT. The whole variable domain, remainder taken from reference TRBV14 and TRBJ1-1, is EAGVTQFPSHSVIEKGQTVTLRCDPISGHDNLYWYRRVMGKEIKFLLHFVKESKQDESGMPNNRFLAERTGGTYSTLKVQPAELEDSGVYFCASGLGLEAFFGQGTRLTVV.

The V and J genes are TRBV15 and TRBJ1-6; D not resolved. The CDR3 is made up of 14 amino acids. Looked up from germline, CDR1 is LNHNV and CDR2 is YYDKDF (reference sequence). V lost 3 bases and J 4 bases, leaving 7 bases between the germline ends. The CDR3 loop reads CATSRAGYNSPLHF. The CDR3, as DNA: TGTGCCACCAGCAGGGCAGGATATAATTCACCCCTCCACTTT.

At least ten counts were recorded for this clonotype. V gene TRBV15 combines with J gene TRBJ2-7, with D possibly being TRBD2 (6 bases). V lost 2 bases to trimming and J lost 4 bases, with 12 bases between them. This CDR3 has 14 amino acids. Germline V CDR1 and CDR2: LNHNV, YYDKDF (reference sequence). CDR3 sequence (DNA): TGTGCCACCAGCAGACGGACGGACTATTACGAGCAGTACTTC. Translated: CATSRRTDYYEQYF.

This clonotype was seen a single time. This clone may be a read error of a much larger clone one base away. This chain uses TRBV29-1 with TRBJ1-4; 7 nucleotides agree with TRBD1. CDR1 is SQVTM, CDR2 ANQGSEA, per germline. The CDR3 has 16 amino acids. The CDR3 spells CSVEDPTQGPIEKPFF. CDR3 sequence (DNA): TGCAGCGTTGAAGACCCAACACAGGGGCCGATTGAAAAACCGTTTTTT.

The rearrangement joins TRBV9 to TRBJ1-2; D ambiguous. With 3 bases removed from V and 2 bases from J, the gap between germline ends came to 17 bases. This CDR3 spans 16 amino acids. Germline V lookup: CDR1 SGDLS, CDR2 YYNGEE. The CDR3 is CASSGNPRTGNYGYTF. The CDR3 nucleotides read TGTGCCAGCAGCGGAAACCCCAGGACGGGGAACTATGGCTACACCTTC.

This clonotype was counted between two and nine times. The rearrangement uses TRBV13 and TRBJ1-2; D gene uncertain. The CDR3 has 15 residues. V shed 0 bases and J shed 5 bases, with 13 bases lying between them. Germline V CDR1 and CDR2: PRHDT, FYEKMQ (reference sequence). The CDR3 region has the DNA TGTGCCAGCAGCTTAGGCCTACAGCCTTCTTATGGCTACACCTTC. Its protein product is CASSLGLQPSYGYTF.

The chain couples TRBV5-5 to TRBJ2-7, with 7 bases fitting TRBD1. Losses at the gene ends were 4 bases for V and 6 bases for J; bases not matched to a gene: 10. This CDR3 region has 14 residues. CDR1 is SGHKS and CDR2 is YYEKEE in the germline V gene (reference sequence). CDR3 sequence (DNA): TGTGCCAGCAGCCATCCACAGGGGCCCGGCGAGCAGTACTTC. Protein product: CASSHPQGPGEQYF.

This clonotype was observed at least ten times. V gene TRBV7-9 combines with J gene TRBJ1-2; D possibly corresponds to TRBD1 (5 bases). This CDR3 spans 15 amino acids. Trimming stripped 1 base from V and 2 bases from J, with 11 bases between. Germline CDR1 reads SEHNR; CDR2 reads FQNEAQ (reference sequence). For the CDR3, the DNA is TGTGCCAGCAGCTTAGGCGGTAGGGGAAACTATGGCTACACCTTC. Protein product: CASSLGGRGNYGYTF. Looking up the rest from reference TRBV7-9 and TRBJ1-2 gives the full variable domain: DTGVSQNPRHKITKRGQNVTFRCDPISEHNRLYWYRQTLGQGPEFLTYFQNEAQLEKSRLLSDRFSAERPKGSFSTLEIQRTEQGDSAMYLCASSLGGRGNYGYTFGSGTRLTVV.

This clonotype came up many times. This sequence joins TRBV24-1 and TRBJ2-5; TRBD1 matches at 8 bases. The CDR3 covers 14 residues. Germline CDR1 is KGHDR and CDR2 is SFDVKD. The J segment lost 4 bases and the V segment lost 9 bases, leaving 9 bases of the junction unmatched. CDR3 sequence (DNA): TGTGCCACCTACCAACAGGGGGGCGCAGAGACCCAGTACTTC. This translates into CATYQQGGAETQYF.

This clonotype was detected many times. The CDR3 DNA sequence: TGTGCCAGCAGTTACGGGACAGGGGATGGCTACACCTTC. This encodes CASSYGTGDGYTF. The rearrangement links TRBV12-3 or TRBV12-4 to TRBJ1-2; the match to TRBD1 covers 10 bases. The ends lost 4 bases at V and 6 bases at J; junction bases unmatched: 2. CDR3 length: 13 amino acids.

The V gene is TRBV6-1, the J gene TRBJ1-1; possibly TRBD1 for D (5 bases). Germline values: CDR1 MNHNS, CDR2 SASEGT. The V end was cut by 7 bases, the J end by 7 bases, with 16 bases between. CDR3 size: 13 residues. The CDR3 spells CASMRRGGSEAFF. CDR3 nucleotides: TGTGCCAGCATGAGGCGGGGCGGGAGTGAAGCTTTCTTT.